The clone carrying this T cell receptor beta chain came up many times. No antigen is known for it. J was trimmed by 8 bases and V by 4 bases; bases with no gene match: 8. Germline V lookup: CDR1 SGHTA, CDR2 FQGNSA. The CDR3 totals 14 residues. These data belong to a study of T cell repertoires in cytomegalovirus infection. Turning to the study itself: An indication of both CMV infection and matching HLA type came from public TCR beta signatures.

Findings and limits, study-wide: HLA-C-restricted TCR beta clonotypes specific for CMV led the ex vivo response. CMV carriers having the relevant HLA were flagged by cumulative public TCR beta family frequency.

Each CDR3 protein gets one entry after TCRdb re-called the reads with MiXCR. In the table there are 200,000 or so distinct CDR3 sequences, 28% of which are singletons. This chain links TRBV7-2 with TRBJ2-1; TRBD2 agrees at 7 bases. Sequences were obtained from PBMCs. The TCR originated in a human donor in good health (CMV status not recorded). Some clones in this sample may be carry-over from other donors' samples. The CDR3 here is CASSSRTSLHEQFF. The CDR3 DNA is TGTGCCAGCAGCTCACGGACTAGTCTCCATGAGCAGTTCTTC.